These 23 T cell receptor beta chains were all obtained from the same sample, sequenced in a study of long-term antiretroviral therapy in people with HIV. The authors ran the immunoSEQ assay, v3.0, at survey level. Using immunoSEQ multiplex PCR, the repertoire was profiled, and TCRdb retains in-frame clones only, with some absent. Among just under 20,000 clones listed, about 87% were seen once. The sample here was unsorted PBMCs, taken 2.1 years after starting antiretroviral therapy. The source is a man in his late teens or twenties with HIV.

This clone was seen a few times. The chain carries TRBV7-9 and TRBJ2-7; 13 bases are shared with TRBD2. Germline V CDR1 and CDR2: SEHNR, FQNEAQ (reference sequence). After removal of 5 bases from V and 5 bases from J, the junction contained 3 bases not matched to a gene. CDR3 length: 14 amino acids. CDR3 DNA sequence: TGTGCCAGCAGCCTCGGGACTAGCGGGAACGAGCAGTACTTC. This sequence encodes CASSLGTSGNEQYF.

V is TRBV5-1 and J is TRBJ2-2; TRBD1 aligns across 9 bases. This CDR3 is built from 15 residues. Germline V gene data show CDR1 as SGHRS and CDR2 as YFSETQ. V shed 0 bases and J 6 bases; nucleotides not matched to a gene: 3. CDR3 coding DNA: TGCGCCAGCAGCTTGGCTACAGGGGGCGCCGGGGAGCTGTTTTTT. Translating gives CASSLATGGAGELFF.

The chain has TRBV27 and TRBJ1-1; D unclear. The V end was cut by 6 bases, the J end by 0 bases, with 14 bases between. The germline V gene has CDR1 MNHEY and CDR2 SMNVEV (reference sequence). The CDR3 has 15 amino acids. CDR3 protein: CASSLSPGLNTEAFF. CDR3 bases: TGTGCCAGCAGCTTAAGCCCCGGATTGAACACTGAAGCTTTCTTT.

The chain uses TRBV7-2 and TRBJ2-6; D gene unclear. The CDR3 sequence is 16 residues long. CDR1 SGHTA and CDR2 FQGNSA come from the germline V gene. Between the trimmed V and J ends, which lost 0 bases and 10 bases, there was a span of 16 bases. The CDR3 DNA is TGTGCCAGCAGCTTAGCCCGGGTCTTATTTTCTAACGTCCTGACTTTC. Translated, it gives CASSLARVLFSNVLTF.

The chain employs TRBV6-5 and TRBJ1-1; TRBD1 might be the D (6 bases). The CDR3 has 14 residues. Germline V lookup: CDR1 MNHEY, CDR2 SVGAGI. Trimming left V 2 bases short and J 4 bases short, with 11 bases between. CDR3 amino acids: CASSYGQPSTEAFF. The CDR3 DNA is TGTGCCAGCAGTTACGGACAGCCTTCCACTGAAGCTTTCTTT.

This chain joins TRBV18 and TRBJ1-5; D call uncertain. Germline CDR1 reads KGHSH; CDR2 reads LQKENI. The CDR3 is made up of 14 amino acids. V lost 4 bases and J lost 4, with 11 bases in between. The CDR3 protein is CASSQGGPNQPQHF. The CDR3 coding sequence is TGTGCCAGCTCACAAGGAGGTCCGAATCAGCCCCAGCATTTT. Together with reference TRBV18 and TRBJ1-5, the CDR3 gives the full variable domain: NAGVMQNPRHLVRRRGQEARLRCSPMKGHSHVYWYRQLPEEGLKFMVYLQKENIIDESGMPKERFSAEFPKEGPSILRIQQVVRGDSAAYFCASSQGGPNQPQHFGDGTRLSIL.

This clone came up once. The chain uses TRBV9 and TRBJ2-1; 9 bases match TRBD2. The CDR3 runs to 16 residues. Losses at the gene ends were 4 bases for V and 6 bases for J; bases not matched to a gene: 11. Germline CDR1 is SGDLS and CDR2 is YYNGEE. The CDR3 region is CASSPRGTSQFNEQFF. Written as DNA, the CDR3 is TGTGCCAGCAGCCCGCGGGGGACTAGCCAATTCAATGAGCAGTTCTTC.

This clone showed up just once. This sequence joins TRBV7-3 and TRBJ2-7; 7 bases match TRBD2. The CDR3 contains 13 residues. Per the germline V gene, CDR1 is SGHTA and CDR2 is FQGTGA. J gave up 3 bases and V 6 bases, and 5 bases lay outside the gene matches. CDR3 in amino acids: CASSAGAGYEQYF. The CDR3 nucleotides are TGTGCCAGCAGTGCGGGAGCGGGCTACGAGCAGTACTTC.

The chain joins TRBV14 to TRBJ1-2; 7 bases line up with TRBD1. Germline CDR1 SGHDN, CDR2 FVKESK. This CDR3 has 15 residues. V lost 4 bases to trimming and J lost 0 bases; unmatched junction nucleotides: 5. This CDR3 reads CASSPGTETNYGYTF. CDR3 sequence (DNA): TGTGCCAGCAGCCCCGGGACAGAGACTAACTATGGCTACACCTTC.

The chain carries TRBV19 and TRBJ1-5; D gene uncertain. CDR1 is LNHDA, CDR2 SQIVND, per germline (reference sequence). The length of the CDR3 is 16 residues. Trimming left V 4 bases short and J 2 bases short, with 15 bases between. The CDR3 DNA follows: TGTGCCAGTAGTACGGGAGCCGAGATGGGCAATCAGCCCCAGCATTTT. It yields the protein CASSTGAEMGNQPQHF.

This rearrangement joins TRBV11-2 to TRBJ1-1; D is unresolved. The germline V gene has CDR1 SGHAT and CDR2 FQNNGV. The CDR3 runs 13 residues. V lost 5 bases to trimming and J lost 2 bases, with 9 bases between them. The CDR3 reads CASSLTVNTEAFF. The CDR3 DNA reads as TGTGCCAGCAGCCTGACGGTAAACACTGAAGCTTTCTTT.

The gene calls are TRBV5-1 and TRBJ2-3; TRBD2 matches 8 bases. Losses at the gene ends were 9 bases for V and 1 base for J; bases not matched to a gene: 4. Per the germline V gene, CDR1 is SGHRS and CDR2 is YFSETQ. The CDR3 consists of 13 residues. CDR3 in amino acids: CATRGGGTDTQYF. CDR3 DNA sequence: TGCGCCACTCGGGGGGGCGGCACAGATACGCAGTATTTT. The full variable domain, with the rest looked up from reference TRBV5-1 and TRBJ2-3, is KAGVTQTPRYLIKTRGQQVTLSCSPISGHRSVSWYQQTPGQGLQFLFEYFSETQRNKGNFPGRFSGRQFSNSRSEMNVSTLELGDSALYLCATRGGGTDTQYFGPGTRLTVL.

The chain couples TRBV5-8 to TRBJ2-1; 12 bases match TRBD2. Losses at the gene ends were 1 base for V and 2 bases for J; bases not matched to a gene: 4. The CDR3 extends over 17 amino acids. From germline, CDR1 is SGHTS and CDR2 YDEGEE. The CDR3 is CASSLLAGGAPYNEQFF. CDR3 bases: TGTGCCAGCAGCTTGCTAGCGGGGGGGGCCCCCTACAATGAGCAGTTCTTC.

This clone was picked up one time. The rearrangement uses TRBV7-2 and TRBJ1-2; possibly TRBD1 for D (5 bases). The CDR3 has 14 amino acids. Per germline, CDR1 SGHTA and CDR2 FQGNSA. V lost 5 bases to trimming and J lost 7 bases, with 17 bases between them. The CDR3 DNA reads as TGTGCCAGCAGCCCTTCCGGGGCTGTATTTGGCTACACCTTC. It translates to CASSPSGAVFGYTF.

The genes are TRBV7-2 and TRBJ2-7; 8 nucleotides line up with TRBD2. CDR1 and CDR2 (germline): SGHTA, FQGNSA. The junction had 7 bases not matched to a gene; V was cut back by 3 bases and J by 6 bases. This CDR3 region has 14 residues. The CDR3 nucleotides read TGTGCCAGCAGCTTCGGGACTAGGAGTCTCGAGCAGTACTTC. It yields the protein CASSFGTRSLEQYF.

The genes are TRBV7-6 and TRBJ2-1, with 8 positions matching TRBD2. V lost 5 bases to trimming and J lost 6 bases; unmatched junction nucleotides: 12. The germline V gene has CDR1 SGHVS and CDR2 FNYEAQ. The CDR3 spans 16 residues. DNA of the CDR3: TGTGCCAGCAGCCCCAGATGGGGACTAGGCAGCAATGAGCAGTTCTTC. Its translation: CASSPRWGLGSNEQFF.

V and J are TRBV7-9 and TRBJ1-5, with unresolved D. CDR1 and CDR2 from the germline V gene are SEHNR and FQNEAQ (reference sequence). Trimming cost V 2 bases and J 3 bases, with 2 bases left between them. The CDR3 consists of 12 residues. CDR3 residues: CASSLFNQPQHF. The CDR3 DNA reads TGTGCCAGCAGCTTATTCAATCAGCCCCAGCATTTT.

The chain recombines TRBV19 with TRBJ1-5; TRBD1 aligns across 7 bases. J lost 4 bases, V lost 10 bases, and 7 bases had no gene match. CDR1 LNHDA and CDR2 SQIVND come from the germline V gene (reference sequence). This CDR3 comprises 13 residues. In DNA form, the CDR3 reads TGTGCCACCCGACAGGGTCTAAATCAGCCCCAGCATTTT. It yields the protein CATRQGLNQPQHF.

The rearrangement uses TRBV6-6 and TRBJ1-5; no clear D gene. This CDR3 has 15 amino acids. V was cut by 2 bases and J by 0 bases, with 8 bases left in between. Germline V gene data show CDR1 as MNHNY and CDR2 as SVGAGI (reference sequence). CDR3 region: CASSYGDYSNQPQHF. CDR3 nucleotide sequence: TGTGCCAGCAGTTACGGAGATTATAGCAATCAGCCCCAGCATTTT.

V is TRBV7-9 and J is TRBJ2-5; perhaps TRBD1 as D (5 bases). The CDR3 has 14 residues. Looked up from germline, CDR1 is SEHNR and CDR2 is FQNEAQ (reference sequence). Trimming left V 4 bases short and J 4 bases short, with 13 bases between. CDR3 bases: TGTGCCAGCAGCTCAAGGGCAGGGTTAGAGACCCAGTACTTC. Protein sequence: CASSSRAGLETQYF.

The chain employs TRBV11-2 and TRBJ1-1; TRBD1 matches 7 bases. CDR3 length: 17 residues. The germline V gene has CDR1 SGHAT and CDR2 FQNNGV. Trimming cost V 2 bases and J 2 bases; bases outside gene matches: 11. CDR3 nucleotide sequence: TGTGCCAGCAGCTTAACGGCTCCCAGGGGGAGCAACACTGAAGCTTTCTTT. It translates to CASSLTAPRGSNTEAFF.

This chain uses TRBV19 with TRBJ1-2; D may be TRBD1 (5 bases). V was shortened by 6 bases and J by 4 bases, with 21 bases between the two germline ends. CDR1 is LNHDA, CDR2 SQIVND, per germline (reference sequence). This CDR3 region has 16 residues. The CDR3 nucleotides read TGTGCCAGTAGAGATACGGGACCCCCTTTTCTCTATGGCTACACCTTC. This encodes CASRDTGPPFLYGYTF. Looking up the rest from reference TRBV19 and TRBJ1-2 gives the full variable domain: DGGITQSPKYLFRKEGQNVTLSCEQNLNHDAMYWYRQDPGQGLRLIYYSQIVNDFQKGDIAEGYSVSREKKESFPLTVTSAQKNPTAFYLCASRDTGPPFLYGYTFGSGTRLTVV.

The genes are TRBV30 and TRBJ1-1; 7 bases fit TRBD1. V was pared by 0 bases and J by 8 bases, with 3 bases of the junction left unmatched. The CDR3 covers 12 residues. Per germline, CDR1 GTSNPN and CDR2 SVGIG (reference sequence). The CDR3 region is CAWSVGGQEAFF. The CDR3 region has the DNA TGTGCCTGGAGTGTAGGGGGACAGGAAGCTTTCTTT.